The clone carrying this T cell receptor beta chain was seen ten or more times. What it binds is unknown. The read gets to within 3 residues of the CDR3 end, and the germline J gene fills in the rest. Caucasian heritage predominated among both patients and controls. Each donor provided about 5 to 8 ml of heparinized whole blood. The data are from a study of T cell clonality in common variable immunodeficiency. Study results and limitations: CVID patient heterogeneity limited repertoire-clinical complication correlations.

The V gene lost 1 base and the J gene lost 0 bases, with 7 bases spanning the gap. CDR3 length equals 14 residues. CDR1 and CDR2 from the germline V gene are DFQATT and SNEGSKA (reference sequence). Assay: immunoSEQ multiplex PCR; the TCRdb copy retains only in-frame clones and omits some. The sample includes about 42,000 clones, none of them occurring once. The origin of this receptor is a person between 18 and 75 years old in good health. Sequencing input: peripheral blood mononuclear cells. The rearrangement uses TRBV20-1 and TRBJ1-3; maybe TRBD1 (5 bases). The part of the CDR3 DNA that was read is TGCAGTGCTAGAGGACAGCGCTCTGGAAACACC. It is translated as CSARGQRSGNT. The entire CDR3 protein reads CSARGQRSGNTIYF.